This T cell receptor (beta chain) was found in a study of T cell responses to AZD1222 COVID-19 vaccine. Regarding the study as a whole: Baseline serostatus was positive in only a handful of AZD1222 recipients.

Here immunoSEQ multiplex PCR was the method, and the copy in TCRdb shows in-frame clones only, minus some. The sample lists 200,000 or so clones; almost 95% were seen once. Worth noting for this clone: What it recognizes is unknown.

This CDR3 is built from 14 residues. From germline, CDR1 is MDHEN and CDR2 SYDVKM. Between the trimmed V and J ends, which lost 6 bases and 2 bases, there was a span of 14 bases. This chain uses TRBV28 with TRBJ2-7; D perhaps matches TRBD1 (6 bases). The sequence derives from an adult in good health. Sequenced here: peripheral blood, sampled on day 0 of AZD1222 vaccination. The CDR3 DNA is TGTGCCAGCAGCCTCGGGACACCCCCCTACGAGCAGTACTTC. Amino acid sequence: CASSLGTPPYEQYF.